This T cell receptor (beta chain) was identified during a study of T cell changes during pregnancy in multiple sclerosis. V was pared by 4 bases and J by 8 bases, with 10 bases of the junction left unmatched. This CDR3 is 14 amino acids long. From germline, CDR1 is SQVTM and CDR2 ANQGSEA. Profiling relied on immunoSEQ multiplex PCR, and the TCRdb table lists in-frame clones only, not all of them. Of approximately 45,000 clones detected, approximately 80% appear once; the ten largest clones hold 0.64%. This TCR was recovered from a female donor with multiple sclerosis, enrolled in a pregnancy study. J is TRBJ1-4 and V is TRBV29-1; 7 bases are shared with TRBD1. The sample in question was CD4+ T cells from peripheral blood mononuclear cells, obtained before pregnancy. CDR3 protein: CSVGNFGDSEKLFF. In nucleotides, the CDR3 is TGCAGCGTTGGAAACTTTGGGGACAGCGAAAAACTGTTTTTT.